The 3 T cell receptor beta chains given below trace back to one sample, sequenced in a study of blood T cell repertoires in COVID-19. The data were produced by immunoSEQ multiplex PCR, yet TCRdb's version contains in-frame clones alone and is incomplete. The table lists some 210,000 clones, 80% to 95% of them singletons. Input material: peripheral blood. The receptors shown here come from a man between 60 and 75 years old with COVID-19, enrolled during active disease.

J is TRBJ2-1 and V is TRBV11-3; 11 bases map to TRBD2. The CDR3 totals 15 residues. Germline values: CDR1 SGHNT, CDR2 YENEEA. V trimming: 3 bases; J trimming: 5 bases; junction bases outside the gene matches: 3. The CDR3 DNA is TGTGCCAGCAGCTTTAGCGGGGGGGCTAACAATGAGCAGTTCTTC. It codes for CASSFSGGANNEQFF.

The CDR3 DNA reads as TGTGCCAGCAGCCAAGTTACAGCGAACACCGGGGAGCTGTTTTTT. Amino acids: CASSQVTANTGELFF. This chain connects TRBV14 to TRBJ2-2, with D uncertain. Trimming cost V 1 base and J 0 bases, with 6 bases left between them. CDR1 is SGHDN, CDR2 FVKESK, per germline. The CDR3 is 15 amino acids.

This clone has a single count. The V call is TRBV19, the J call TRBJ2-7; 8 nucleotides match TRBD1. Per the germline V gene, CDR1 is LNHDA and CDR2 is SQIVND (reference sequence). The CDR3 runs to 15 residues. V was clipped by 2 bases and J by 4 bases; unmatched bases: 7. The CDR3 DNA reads TGTGCCAGTAGTATAAGTCAGGGGGCGCGATACGAGCAGTACTTC. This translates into CASSISQGARYEQYF.